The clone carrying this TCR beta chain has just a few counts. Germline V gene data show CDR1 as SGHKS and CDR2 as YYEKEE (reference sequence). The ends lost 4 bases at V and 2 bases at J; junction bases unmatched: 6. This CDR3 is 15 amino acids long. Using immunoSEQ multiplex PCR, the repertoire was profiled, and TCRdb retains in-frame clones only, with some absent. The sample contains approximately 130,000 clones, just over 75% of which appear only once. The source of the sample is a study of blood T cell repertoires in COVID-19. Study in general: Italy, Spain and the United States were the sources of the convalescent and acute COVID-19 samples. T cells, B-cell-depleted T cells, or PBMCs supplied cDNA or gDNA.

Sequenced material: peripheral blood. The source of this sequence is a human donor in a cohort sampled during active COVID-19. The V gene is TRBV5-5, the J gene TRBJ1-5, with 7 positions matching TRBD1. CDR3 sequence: CASSDGQVRNQPQHF. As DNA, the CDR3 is TGTGCCAGCAGCGATGGACAGGTACGCAATCAGCCCCAGCATTTT.